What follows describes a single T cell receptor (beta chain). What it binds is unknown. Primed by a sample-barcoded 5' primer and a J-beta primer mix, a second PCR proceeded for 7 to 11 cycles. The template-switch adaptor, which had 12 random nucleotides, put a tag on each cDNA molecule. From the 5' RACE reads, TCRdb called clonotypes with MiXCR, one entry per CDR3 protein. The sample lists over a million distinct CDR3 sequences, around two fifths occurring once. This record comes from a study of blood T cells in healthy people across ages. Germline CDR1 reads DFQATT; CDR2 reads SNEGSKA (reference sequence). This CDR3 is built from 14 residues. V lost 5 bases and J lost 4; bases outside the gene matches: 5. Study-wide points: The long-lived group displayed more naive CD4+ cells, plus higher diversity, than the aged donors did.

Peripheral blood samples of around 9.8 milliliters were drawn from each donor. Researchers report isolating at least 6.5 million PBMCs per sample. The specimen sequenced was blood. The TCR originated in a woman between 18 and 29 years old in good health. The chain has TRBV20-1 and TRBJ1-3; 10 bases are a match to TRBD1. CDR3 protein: CSAQGTGDGNTIYF. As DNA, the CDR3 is TGCAGTGCTCAGGGGACAGGGGACGGAAACACCATATATTTT.